Presented here are 14 T cell receptor beta chains from one specimen sequenced in a study of CD8 T cells in Susac syndrome. With random hexamers, reverse transcription was performed on about 0.45 to 1 ug of RNA. TCRdb used MiXCR to reprocess the immunoSEQ multiplex PCR reads, holding one entry per CDR3 protein. The sample contains tens of thousands of distinct CDR3 sequences, roughly 95% of which appear only once. Material: CD4+ T cells from PBMCs. The source of these receptors is a human donor with multiple sclerosis.

The chain uses TRBV20-1 and TRBJ1-5, with a tentative D call TRBD1 (6 bases). Trimming cost V 5 bases and J 10 bases, with 18 bases left between them. From germline, CDR1 is DFQATT and CDR2 SNEGSKA (reference sequence). The CDR3 has 13 residues. CDR3 sequence: CSAGRQVAFPQHF. In nucleotides, the CDR3 is TGCAGTGCTGGTCGACAGGTTGCCTTTCCCCAGCATTTT.

The rearrangement uses TRBV19 and TRBJ2-7, with D possibly being TRBD1 or TRBD2 (5 bases each). Trimming shortened V by 3 bases and J by 6 bases, and 12 bases separated the two germline ends. The V gene's germline CDR1 is LNHDA and CDR2 SQIVND (reference sequence). The CDR3 totals 13 residues. The CDR3, as DNA: TGTGCCAGTAGTATGTACGGGGCCGGCGAGCAGTACTTC. As protein: CASSMYGAGEQYF.

Notes on this clonotype: Its ends do not fully match the called genes, so a read error is possible. The V call is TRBV7-7, the J call TRBJ2-2, with D possibly being TRBD1 (5 bases). The CDR3 has 12 amino acids. Germline CDR1 and CDR2: SSHAT and FNYEAQ (reference sequence). CDR3 residues: CASSPGTGELFF. As DNA, the CDR3 is TGTGCTAGCAGCCCAGGGACCGGGGAGCTGTTTTTT.

The chain employs TRBV7-2 and TRBJ2-5, with D unclear. CDR3 length equals 13 residues. CDR1 and CDR2 (germline): SGHTA, FQGNSA. Deletions cut 5 bases from V and 3 bases from J, with 10 bases between. The CDR3 reads CASSRGREETQYF. CDR3 coding DNA: TGTGCCAGCAGCCGAGGACGTGAAGAGACCCAGTACTTC. The full variable domain, with the rest looked up from reference TRBV7-2 and TRBJ2-5, is GAGVSQSPSNKVTEKGKDVELRCDPISGHTALYWYRQSLGQGLEFLIYFQGNSAPDKSGLPSDRFSAERTGGSVSTLTIQRTQQEDSAVYLCASSRGREETQYFGPGTRLLVL.

The chain links TRBV2 to TRBJ1-2, with D possibly matching TRBD1 (5 bases). This CDR3 region has 13 residues. The V and J ends lost 4 bases and 8 bases respectively, with 14 bases between them. Germline assignment: CDR1 SNHLY and CDR2 FYNNEI. The CDR3 DNA reads as TGTGCCAGCAGTGTCGGGACGCTAAGGGGCTACACCTTC. Its protein is CASSVGTLRGYTF.

The V and J genes are TRBV12-3 or TRBV12-4 and TRBJ2-3; D unresolved. Trimming removed 4 bases from V and 1 base from J, with 6 bases in between. The CDR3 consists of 13 residues. As DNA, the CDR3 is TGTGCCAGCAGTTCGAGCGGCACAGATACGCAGTATTTT. It translates to CASSSSGTDTQYF.

The chain couples TRBV28 to TRBJ1-4; the D is unclear. Between the trimmed V and J ends, which lost 6 bases and 0 bases, there was a span of 11 bases. The CDR3 is 15 amino acids. Germline CDR1 is MDHEN and CDR2 is SYDVKM. This CDR3 reads CASSKPGATNEKLFF. The CDR3 bases are TGTGCCAGCAGCAAACCGGGAGCAACTAATGAAAAACTGTTTTTT.

The V gene is TRBV5-6, the J gene TRBJ1-1; 7 bases align to TRBD1. V was clipped by 3 bases and J by 0 bases; unmatched bases: 8. Germline loops: CDR1 SGHDT, CDR2 YYEEEE. The CDR3 sequence is 16 residues long. CDR3 sequence: CASSWGDSRMNTEAFF. The CDR3 bases are TGTGCCAGCAGCTGGGGGGACAGCCGCATGAACACTGAAGCTTTCTTT.

This clonotype appeared a few times. The genes are TRBV11-2 and TRBJ2-3; D uncertain. Trimming pared 0 bases from V and 6 bases from J, leaving 16 bases between. CDR1 and CDR2 from the germline V gene are SGHAT and FQNNGV. The CDR3 spans 16 residues. The CDR3: CASSLDNRNRRDTQYF. CDR3 DNA sequence: TGTGCCAGCAGCTTAGACAATAGGAACCGGCGGGATACGCAGTATTTT. Filled out from reference TRBV11-2 and TRBJ2-3, the complete variable domain reads EAGVAQSPRYKIIEKRQSVAFWCNPISGHATLYWYQQILGQGPKLLIQFQNNGVVDDSQLPKDRFSAERLKGVDSTLKIQPAKLEDSAVYLCASSLDNRNRRDTQYFGPGTRLTVL.

In DNA, the CDR3 is TGCAGCGTTGACTCGGCGCAAGAGACCCAGTACTTC. Its protein product is CSVDSAQETQYF. The rearrangement joins TRBV29-1 to TRBJ2-5; D is uncertain. Per germline, CDR1 SQVTM and CDR2 ANQGSEA. This CDR3 spans 12 amino acids. With 3 bases removed from V and 2 bases from J, the gap between germline ends came to 7 bases.

The chain links TRBV3-1 to TRBJ2-5; D possibly corresponds to TRBD2 (5 bases). Germline loops: CDR1 LGHDT, CDR2 YNNKEL (reference sequence). V lost 3 bases to trimming and J lost 9 bases, with 17 bases between them. This CDR3 comprises 14 residues. The CDR3 DNA sequence: TGTGCCAGCAGCCATTGGGAGAAGCCCGGTTCCCAGTACTTC. Its translation is CASSHWEKPGSQYF.

In its sample, this clonotype was seen once. The rearrangement links TRBV20-1 to TRBJ1-6; TRBD1 is a possible D gene (5 bases). Trimming removed 1 base at V and 7 bases at J, with 17 bases between. Germline V CDR1 and CDR2: DFQATT, SNEGSKA (reference sequence). The CDR3 has 16 residues. DNA of the CDR3: TGCAGTGCTAGAGGGGGAGGGGTTACCCTAAATTCACCCCTCCACTTT. This gives the protein CSARGGGVTLNSPLHF.

This sequence joins TRBV2 and TRBJ1-3; D not resolved. V lost 8 bases and J 8 bases, leaving 13 bases between the germline ends. This CDR3 is 12 amino acids long. Germline values: CDR1 SNHLY, CDR2 FYNNEI. CDR3 bases: TGTGCCAGCGGCCGTGTGGGTTACACCATATATTTT. It yields the protein CASGRVGYTIYF.

The chain couples TRBV29-1 to TRBJ1-3; D is unclear. The CDR3 loop spans 14 amino acids. Trimming left V 7 bases short and J 0 bases short, with 13 bases between. Germline V gene lookup returns CDR1 SQVTM and CDR2 ANQGSEA. CDR3: CSACIGNSGNTIYF. The DNA for the CDR3 is TGCAGCGCCTGCATTGGAAACTCTGGAAACACCATATATTTT.